The clone carrying this T cell receptor (beta chain) has just one count. For the diagnoses, clinical symptoms, serum thyroxine and TRAb, thyroid ultrasound and orbital computed tomography were used. The germline gives CDR1 MGHRA, CDR2 YSYEKL. Trimming left V 0 bases short and J 2 bases short, with 14 bases between. The CDR3 contains 17 residues. The data stem from a study of T cells in Graves' hyperthyroidism and ophthalmopathy. RNA transcripts served as the template for amplifying TCR beta CDR3 regions. Researchers ran a first-round RT-PCR on the TCR CDR3 using the HTBI primer set. TCRdb reprocessed the multiplex PCR reads via MiXCR and lists one record per CDR3 protein. The table shows 370,000 or so distinct CDR3 sequences, with around 16% occurring only once.

The sample comprised blood. The receptor's source is a woman younger than 35 with Graves' hyperthyroidism that later progressed to Graves' ophthalmopathy. The chain carries TRBV4-1 and TRBJ2-1; TRBD1 is a possible D gene (6 bases). The CDR3 DNA sequence: TGCGCCAGCAGCCAAGAACCCTCAGGGGTCGCCTACAATGAGCAGTTCTTC. It codes for CASSQEPSGVAYNEQFF.